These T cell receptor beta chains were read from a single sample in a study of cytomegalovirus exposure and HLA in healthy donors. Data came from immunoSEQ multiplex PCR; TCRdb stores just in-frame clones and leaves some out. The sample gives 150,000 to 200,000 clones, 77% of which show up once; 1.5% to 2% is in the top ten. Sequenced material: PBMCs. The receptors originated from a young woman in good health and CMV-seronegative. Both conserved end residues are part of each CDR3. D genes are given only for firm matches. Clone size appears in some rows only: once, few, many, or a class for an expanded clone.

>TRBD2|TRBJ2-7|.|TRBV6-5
CASSRGLAGGEQYF
TGTGCCAGCAGTCGGGGACTAGCGGGAGGCGAGCAGTACTTC
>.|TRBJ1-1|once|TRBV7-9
CASSLVAQADTEAFF
TGTGCCAGCAGCTTAGTTGCCCAGGCAGACACTGAAGCTTTCTTT
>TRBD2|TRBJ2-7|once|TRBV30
CAWSGTSYSSYEQYF
TGTGCCTGGAGTGGGACTAGCTATAGCTCCTACGAGCAGTACTTC
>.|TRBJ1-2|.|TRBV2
CASTPGPGGYTF
TGTGCCTCCACCCCCGGTCCGGGTGGCTACACCTTC
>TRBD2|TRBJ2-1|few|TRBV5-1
CASSKAGVNNEQFF
TGCGCCAGCAGCAAAGCGGGGGTGAACAATGAGCAGTTCTTC
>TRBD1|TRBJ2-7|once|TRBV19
CASRPGTGNYEQYF
TGTGCCAGTAGACCAGGGACAGGGAACTACGAGCAGTACTTC
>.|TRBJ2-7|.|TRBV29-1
CSVVGGGVDEQYF
TGCAGCGTTGTCGGGGGAGGCGTCGACGAGCAGTACTTC
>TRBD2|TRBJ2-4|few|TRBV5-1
CASSPKTSGYGNIQYF
TGCGCCAGCAGCCCGAAGACTAGCGGTTATGGGAACATTCAGTACTTC
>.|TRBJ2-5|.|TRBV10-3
CAISEGQQETQYF
TGTGCCATCAGTGAGGGACAGCAAGAGACCCAGTACTTC
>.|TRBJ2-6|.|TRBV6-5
CASSYGSGSGANVLTF
TGTGCCAGCAGTTACGGGTCGGGGAGTGGGGCCAACGTCCTGACTTTC
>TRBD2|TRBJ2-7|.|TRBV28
CASSSPGLAGHEQYF
TGTGCCAGCAGTTCACCGGGACTAGCGGGACACGAGCAGTACTTC
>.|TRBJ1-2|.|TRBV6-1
CASIGGGYGYTF
TGTGCCAGCATCGGGGGGGGCTATGGCTACACCTTC
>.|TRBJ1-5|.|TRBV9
CASSFTGQSNQPQHF
TGTGCCAGCAGCTTCACAGGGCAGAGCAATCAGCCCCAGCATTTT
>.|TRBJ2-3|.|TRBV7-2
CASSLAAGGVDTQYF
TGTGCCAGCAGCTTAGCGGCCGGGGGAGTAGATACGCAGTATTTT
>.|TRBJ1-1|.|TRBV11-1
CASSLYRQGRYLNTEAFF
TGTGCCAGCAGCTTATATCGGCAGGGAAGGTACCTAAACACTGAAGCTTTCTTT
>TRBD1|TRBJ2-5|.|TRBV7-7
CASSRDSQETQYF
TGTGCTAGCAGCCGGGACAGCCAAGAGACCCAGTACTTC
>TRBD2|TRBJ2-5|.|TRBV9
CASSVGGGTGTSDYQETQYF
TGTGCCAGCAGCGTAGGAGGGGGAACCGGGACTAGCGATTACCAAGAGACCCAGTACTTC
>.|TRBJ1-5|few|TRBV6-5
CASSYSSGDNQPQHF
TGTGCCAGCAGTTACTCGTCAGGGGACAATCAGCCCCAGCATTTT
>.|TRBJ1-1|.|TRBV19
CASTLGGEAFF
TGTGCCAGTACCCTGGGGGGTGAAGCTTTCTTT
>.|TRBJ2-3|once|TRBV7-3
CASSFSPLGGAFTDTQYF
TGTGCCAGCAGCTTTTCCCCCCTGGGGGGGGCATTCACAGATACGCAGTATTTT
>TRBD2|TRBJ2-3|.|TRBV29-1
CSAGLAGVDTQYF
TGCAGCGCGGGACTAGCGGGAGTAGATACGCAGTATTTT
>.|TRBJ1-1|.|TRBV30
CAWSARLMNTEAFF
TGTGCCTGGAGCGCGCGGCTTATGAACACTGAAGCTTTCTTT
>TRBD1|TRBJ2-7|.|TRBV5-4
CASSAGPDRVNEQYF
TGTGCCAGCAGCGCCGGACCGGACAGGGTAAACGAGCAGTACTTC
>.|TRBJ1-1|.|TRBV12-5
CASGTAGRLNTEAFF
TGTGCTAGTGGTACCGCGGGACGCCTGAACACTGAAGCTTTCTTT
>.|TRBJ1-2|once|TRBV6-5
CASSSTSVGYTF
TGTGCCAGCAGTTCCACCAGTGTTGGCTACACCTTC
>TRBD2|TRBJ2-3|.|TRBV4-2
CASSQNTGGAFGTQYF
TGTGCCAGCAGCCAAAATACGGGAGGGGCTTTTGGTACGCAGTATTTT
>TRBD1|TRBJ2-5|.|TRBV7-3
CASSKSPGGWETQYF
TGTGCCAGCAGCAAAAGTCCAGGGGGCTGGGAGACCCAGTACTTC
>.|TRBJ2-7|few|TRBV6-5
CASSYTAGRGYEQYF
TGTGCCAGCAGTTACACGGCGGGACGCGGGTACGAGCAGTACTTC
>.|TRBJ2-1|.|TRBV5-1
CASSLLQNDEQFF
TGCGCCAGCAGCTTGCTACAGAACGATGAGCAGTTCTTC
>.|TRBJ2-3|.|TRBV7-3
CASSFMTLDTQYF
TGTGCCAGCAGCTTCATGACTTTAGATACGCAGTATTTT
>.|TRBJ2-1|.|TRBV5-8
CASRRGGNSYNEQFF
TGTGCCAGCCGTCGGGGAGGCAATTCCTACAATGAGCAGTTCTTC
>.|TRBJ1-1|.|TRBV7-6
CASSLVRGYGTEAFF
TGTGCCAGCAGCTTAGTCCGGGGATACGGCACTGAAGCTTTCTTT
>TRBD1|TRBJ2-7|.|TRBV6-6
CASSYRDRVNEQYF
TGTGCCAGCAGTTACAGGGACAGGGTTAACGAGCAGTACTTC
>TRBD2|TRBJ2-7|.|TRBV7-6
CASSPQGGWGEQYF
TGTGCCAGCAGCCCTCAGGGAGGGTGGGGCGAGCAGTACTTC
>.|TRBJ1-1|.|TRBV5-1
CASSLPGTAGRSEAFF
TGCGCCAGCAGCTTGCCAGGGACGGCGGGAAGGTCTGAAGCTTTCTTT
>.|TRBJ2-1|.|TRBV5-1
CASSLGAPSYNEQFF
TGCGCCAGCAGCTTAGGGGCTCCCTCCTACAATGAGCAGTTCTTC
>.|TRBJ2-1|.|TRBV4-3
CASSQDPASVVNEQFF
TGCGCCAGCAGCCAAGATCCGGCTAGCGTGGTGAATGAGCAGTTCTTC